This T cell receptor (beta chain) was recorded in a study of blood T cell repertoires in COVID-19. In the study overall: COVID-19 samples collected from the United States, Italy and Spain covered acute and convalescent phases.

Per the original methods: For nucleated cells, counts were estimated from reference gene primer amplification. Sequencing was performed with immunoSEQ multiplex PCR; in TCRdb, only in-frame clones are kept and a portion is missing. V and J calls and clone size are copied from that table; D and trimming were computed from the DNA. The table shows about 130,000 clones, with roughly 84% occurring only once. Per germline, CDR1 SEHNR and CDR2 FQNEAQ (reference sequence). The V and J ends lost 0 bases and 6 bases, in that order; junction bases with no gene match: 4. The CDR3 runs 16 residues. The rearrangement joins TRBV7-9 to TRBJ2-7; 14 bases map to TRBD2. The specimen was peripheral blood. This sequence originates from a woman in her thirties who had recovered from COVID-19. The CDR3 DNA reads as TGTGCCAGCAGCTTAGCCCTCGGACTAGCGGGGGGCGAGCAGTACTTC. This translates into CASSLALGLAGGEQYF.